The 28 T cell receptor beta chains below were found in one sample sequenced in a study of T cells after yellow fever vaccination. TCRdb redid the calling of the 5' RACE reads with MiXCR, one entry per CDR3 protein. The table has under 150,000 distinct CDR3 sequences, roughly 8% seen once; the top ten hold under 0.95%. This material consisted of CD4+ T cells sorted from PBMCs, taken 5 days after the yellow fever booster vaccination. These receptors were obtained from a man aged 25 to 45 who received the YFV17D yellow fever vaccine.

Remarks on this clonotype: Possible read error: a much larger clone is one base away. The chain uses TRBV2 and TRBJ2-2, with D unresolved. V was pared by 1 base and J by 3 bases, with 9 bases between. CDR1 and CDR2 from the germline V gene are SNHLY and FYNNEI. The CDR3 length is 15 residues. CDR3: CASSEESGDTGELFF. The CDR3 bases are TGTGCCAGCAGTGAAGAAAGTGGGGACACCGGGGAGCTGTTTTTT.

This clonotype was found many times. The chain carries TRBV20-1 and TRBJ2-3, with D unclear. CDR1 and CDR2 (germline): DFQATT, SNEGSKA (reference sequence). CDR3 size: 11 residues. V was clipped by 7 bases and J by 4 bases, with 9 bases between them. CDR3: CSVRVADTQYF. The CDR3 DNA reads TGCAGTGTAAGGGTTGCAGATACGCAGTATTTT.

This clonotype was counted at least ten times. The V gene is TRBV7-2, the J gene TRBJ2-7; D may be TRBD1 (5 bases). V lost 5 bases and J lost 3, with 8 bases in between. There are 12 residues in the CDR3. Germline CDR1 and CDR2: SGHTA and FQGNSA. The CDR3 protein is CASSLRVYEQYF. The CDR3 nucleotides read TGTGCCAGCAGCCTCAGGGTCTACGAGCAGTACTTC.

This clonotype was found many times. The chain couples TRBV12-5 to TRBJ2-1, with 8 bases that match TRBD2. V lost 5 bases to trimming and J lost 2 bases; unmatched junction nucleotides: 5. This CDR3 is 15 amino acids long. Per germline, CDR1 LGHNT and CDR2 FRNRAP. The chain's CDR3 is CASGSGSTTYNEQFF. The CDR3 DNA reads TGTGCTAGTGGTAGCGGGAGTACTACCTACAATGAGCAGTTCTTC.

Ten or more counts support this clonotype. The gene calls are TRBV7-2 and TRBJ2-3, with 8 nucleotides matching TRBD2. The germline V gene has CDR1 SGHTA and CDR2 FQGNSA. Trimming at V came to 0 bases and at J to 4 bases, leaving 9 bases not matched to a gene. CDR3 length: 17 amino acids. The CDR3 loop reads CASSLAGRGYGPDTQYF. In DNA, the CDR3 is TGTGCCAGCAGCTTAGCCGGGAGGGGCTATGGCCCAGATACGCAGTATTTT.

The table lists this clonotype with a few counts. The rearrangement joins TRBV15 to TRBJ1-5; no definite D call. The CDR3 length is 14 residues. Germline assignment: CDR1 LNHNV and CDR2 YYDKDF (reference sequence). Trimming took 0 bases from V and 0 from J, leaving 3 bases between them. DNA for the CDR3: TGTGCCACCAGCAGAGACCCTAGCAATCAGCCCCAGCATTTT. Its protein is CATSRDPSNQPQHF.

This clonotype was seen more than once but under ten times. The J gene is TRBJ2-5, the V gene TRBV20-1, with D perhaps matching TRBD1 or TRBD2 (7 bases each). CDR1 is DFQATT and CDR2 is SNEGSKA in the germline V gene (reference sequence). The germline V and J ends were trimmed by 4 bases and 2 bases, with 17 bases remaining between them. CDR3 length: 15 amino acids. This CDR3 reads CSAISPGGGQETQYF. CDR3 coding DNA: TGCAGTGCTATCAGTCCAGGGGGGGGGCAAGAGACCCAGTACTTC.

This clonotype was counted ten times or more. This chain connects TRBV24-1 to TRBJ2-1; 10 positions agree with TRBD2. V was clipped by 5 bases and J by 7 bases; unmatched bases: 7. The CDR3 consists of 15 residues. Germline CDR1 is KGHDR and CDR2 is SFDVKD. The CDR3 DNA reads TGTGCCACCAGTGGACCCGGGACTAGCGATAATGAGCAGTTCTTC. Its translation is CATSGPGTSDNEQFF.

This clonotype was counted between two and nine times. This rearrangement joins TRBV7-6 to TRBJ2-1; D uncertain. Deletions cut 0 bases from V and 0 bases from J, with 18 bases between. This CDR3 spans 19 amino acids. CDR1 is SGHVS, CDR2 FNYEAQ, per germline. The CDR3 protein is CASSLAPNLLQSSYNEQFF. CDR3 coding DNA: TGTGCCAGCAGCTTAGCCCCAAATTTATTACAGAGCTCCTACAATGAGCAGTTCTTC.

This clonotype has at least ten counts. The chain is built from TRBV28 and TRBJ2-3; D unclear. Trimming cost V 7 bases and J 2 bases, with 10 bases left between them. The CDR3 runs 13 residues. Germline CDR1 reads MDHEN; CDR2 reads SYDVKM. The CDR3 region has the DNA TGTGCCAGCACTCAAGGCGACACAGATACGCAGTATTTT. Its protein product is CASTQGDTDTQYF.

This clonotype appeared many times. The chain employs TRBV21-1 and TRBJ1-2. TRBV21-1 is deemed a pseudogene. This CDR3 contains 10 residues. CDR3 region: CASSKHGYTF. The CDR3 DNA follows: TGTGCCAGCAGCAAACATGGCTACACCTTC.

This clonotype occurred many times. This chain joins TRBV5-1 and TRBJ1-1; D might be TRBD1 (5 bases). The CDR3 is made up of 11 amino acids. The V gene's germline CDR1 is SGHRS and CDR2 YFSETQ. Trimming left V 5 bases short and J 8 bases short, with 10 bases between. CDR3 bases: TGCGCCAGCAGATGGAACAGGGAAGCTTTCTTT. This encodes CASRWNREAFF.

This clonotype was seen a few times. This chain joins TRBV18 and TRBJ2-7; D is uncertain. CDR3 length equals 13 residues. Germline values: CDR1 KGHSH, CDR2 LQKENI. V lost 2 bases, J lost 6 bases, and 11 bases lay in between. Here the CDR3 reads CASSPSRNLEQYF. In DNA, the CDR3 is TGTGCCAGCTCACCAAGCAGAAACCTCGAGCAGTACTTC.

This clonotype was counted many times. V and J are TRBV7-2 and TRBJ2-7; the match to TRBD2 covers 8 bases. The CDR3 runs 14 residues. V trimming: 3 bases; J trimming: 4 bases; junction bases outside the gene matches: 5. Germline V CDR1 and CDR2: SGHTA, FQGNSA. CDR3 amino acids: CASSLGEREYEQYF. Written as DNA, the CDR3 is TGTGCCAGCAGCTTGGGGGAGCGGGAGTACGAGCAGTACTTC.

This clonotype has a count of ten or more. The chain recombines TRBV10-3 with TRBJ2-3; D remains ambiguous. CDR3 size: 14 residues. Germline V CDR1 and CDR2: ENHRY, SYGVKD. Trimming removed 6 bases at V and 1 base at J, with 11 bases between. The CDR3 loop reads CAIRNPDRTDTQYF. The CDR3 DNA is TGTGCCATCAGGAATCCGGACCGCACAGATACGCAGTATTTT.

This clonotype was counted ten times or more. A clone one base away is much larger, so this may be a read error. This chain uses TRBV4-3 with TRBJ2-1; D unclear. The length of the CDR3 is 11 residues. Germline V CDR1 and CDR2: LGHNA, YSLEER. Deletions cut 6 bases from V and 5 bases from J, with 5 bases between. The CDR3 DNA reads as TGCGCCAGCAGGGGAAACAATGAGCAGTTCTTC. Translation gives CASRGNNEQFF.

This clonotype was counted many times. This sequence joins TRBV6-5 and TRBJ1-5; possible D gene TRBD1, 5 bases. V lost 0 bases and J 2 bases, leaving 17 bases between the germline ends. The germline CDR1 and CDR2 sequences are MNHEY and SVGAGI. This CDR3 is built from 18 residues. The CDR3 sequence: CASSYSKGGQGGNQPQHF. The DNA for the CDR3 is TGTGCCAGCAGTTACTCGAAGGGCGGGCAGGGAGGCAATCAGCCCCAGCATTTT.

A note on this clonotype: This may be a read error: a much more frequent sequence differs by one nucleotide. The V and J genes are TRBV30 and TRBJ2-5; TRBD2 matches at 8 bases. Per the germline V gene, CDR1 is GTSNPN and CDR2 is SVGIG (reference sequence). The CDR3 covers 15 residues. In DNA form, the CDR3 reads TGTGCCTGGGACCATACGGGAGGGGGACCAGAGACCCGGTACTTC. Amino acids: CAWDHTGGGPETRYF.

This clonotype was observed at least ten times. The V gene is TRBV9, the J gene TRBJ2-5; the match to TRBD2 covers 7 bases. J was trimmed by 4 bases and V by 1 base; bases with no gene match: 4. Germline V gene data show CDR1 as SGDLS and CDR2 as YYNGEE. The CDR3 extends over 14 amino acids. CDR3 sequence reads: CASSVTSVGETQYF. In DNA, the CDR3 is TGTGCCAGCAGCGTAACTAGCGTCGGAGAGACCCAGTACTTC.

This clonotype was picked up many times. CDR3 residues: CASSPGQGDNQPQHF. The CDR3 DNA reads as TGCGCCAGCAGCCCCGGACAGGGCGACAATCAGCCCCAGCATTTT. The chain links TRBV5-1 to TRBJ1-5; 8 bases align to TRBD1. The germline V gene has CDR1 SGHRS and CDR2 YFSETQ. The CDR3 contains 15 residues. J lost 3 bases, V lost 4 bases, and 6 bases had no gene match. The variable domain in full, completed from reference TRBV5-1 and TRBJ1-5, reads KAGVTQTPRYLIKTRGQQVTLSCSPISGHRSVSWYQQTPGQGLQFLFEYFSETQRNKGNFPGRFSGRQFSNSRSEMNVSTLELGDSALYLCASSPGQGDNQPQHFGDGTRLSIL.

The CDR3 DNA is TGTGCCAGCTCACCAGACAGGGTTGGTCAGTACTTC. Protein: CASSPDRVGQYF. The chain combines TRBV18 with TRBJ2-4, with TRBD1 matching over 7 bases. CDR3 size: 12 residues. CDR1 and CDR2 from the germline V gene are KGHSH and LQKENI. V lost 2 bases, J lost 12 bases, and 4 bases stayed unmatched.

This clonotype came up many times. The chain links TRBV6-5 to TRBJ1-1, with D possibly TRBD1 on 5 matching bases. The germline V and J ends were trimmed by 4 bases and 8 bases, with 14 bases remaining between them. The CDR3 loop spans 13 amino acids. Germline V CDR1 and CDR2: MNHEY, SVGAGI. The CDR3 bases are TGTGCCAGCAGTTCAAATACGGGACGGGAAGCTTTCTTT. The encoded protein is CASSSNTGREAFF.

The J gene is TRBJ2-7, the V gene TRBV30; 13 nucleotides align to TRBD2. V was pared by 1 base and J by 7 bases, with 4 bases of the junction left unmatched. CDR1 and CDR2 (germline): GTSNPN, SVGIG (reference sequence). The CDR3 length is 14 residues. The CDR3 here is CAWSGGLAGDEQYF. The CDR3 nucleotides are TGTGCCTGGAGTGGTGGACTAGCGGGAGATGAGCAGTACTTC.

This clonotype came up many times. The DNA for the CDR3 is TGTGCCAGCAGCGCCCAGGGGGCTTGGGATACGCAGTATTTT. It translates to CASSAQGAWDTQYF. The gene calls are TRBV5-5 and TRBJ2-3, with 8 bases aligning to TRBD1. J gave up 6 bases and V 4 bases, and 7 bases lay outside the gene matches. The germline V gene has CDR1 SGHKS and CDR2 YYEKEE (reference sequence). The CDR3 loop spans 14 amino acids.

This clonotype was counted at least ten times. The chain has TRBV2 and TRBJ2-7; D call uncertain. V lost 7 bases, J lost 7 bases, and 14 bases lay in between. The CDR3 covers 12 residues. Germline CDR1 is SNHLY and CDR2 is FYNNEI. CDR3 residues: CASILSYGEQYF. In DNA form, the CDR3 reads TGTGCCAGCATCTTATCTTATGGGGAGCAGTACTTC.

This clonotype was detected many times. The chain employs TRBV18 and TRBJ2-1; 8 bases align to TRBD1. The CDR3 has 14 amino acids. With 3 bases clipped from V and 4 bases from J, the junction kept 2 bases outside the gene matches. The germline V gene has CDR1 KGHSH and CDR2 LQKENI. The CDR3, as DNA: TGTGCCAGCTCACCTCAGGGGGCGTACAATGAGCAGTTCTTC. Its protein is CASSPQGAYNEQFF.

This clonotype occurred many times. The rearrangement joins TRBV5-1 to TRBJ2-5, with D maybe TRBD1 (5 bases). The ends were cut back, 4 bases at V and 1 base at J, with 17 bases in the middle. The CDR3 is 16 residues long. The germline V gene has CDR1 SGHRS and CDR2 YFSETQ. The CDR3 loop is CASSGRGSIRQETQYF. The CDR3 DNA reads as TGCGCCAGCAGCGGAAGGGGCTCGATCCGCCAAGAGACCCAGTACTTC. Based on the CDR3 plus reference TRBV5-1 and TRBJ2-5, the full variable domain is KAGVTQTPRYLIKTRGQQVTLSCSPISGHRSVSWYQQTPGQGLQFLFEYFSETQRNKGNFPGRFSGRQFSNSRSEMNVSTLELGDSALYLCASSGRGSIRQETQYFGPGTRLLVL.

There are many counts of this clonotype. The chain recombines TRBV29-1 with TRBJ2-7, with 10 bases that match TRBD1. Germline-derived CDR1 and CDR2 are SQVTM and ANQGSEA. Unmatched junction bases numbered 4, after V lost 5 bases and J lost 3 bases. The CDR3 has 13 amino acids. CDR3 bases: TGCAGCGTTATCCGGGACAGGGGCTACGAGCAGTACTTC. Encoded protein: CSVIRDRGYEQYF.